The 19 T cell receptor beta chains below all came from one sample that was sequenced in a study of OX40 agonist ivuxolimab in advanced cancers. The data were produced by immunoSEQ multiplex PCR, yet TCRdb's version contains in-frame clones alone and is incomplete. This sample yields 70,000 to 90,000 clones, of which around 90% are seen a single time; about 0.4% belongs to the top ten. The sequences come from CD4+ or CD8+ T cells sorted from blood, collected in a trial of the OX40 agonist ivuxolimab. These receptor sequences come from an adult with an advanced solid tumor such as melanoma, head and neck, liver or kidney cancer.

CDR3: CASSQRQGAWENTEAFF. The CDR3 DNA reads as TGTGCCAGCAGCCAACGACAGGGGGCTTGGGAGAACACTGAAGCTTTCTTT. The chain links TRBV11-2 to TRBJ1-1; 10 nucleotides line up with TRBD1. CDR1 and CDR2 (germline): SGHAT, FQNNGV. With V trimmed by 5 bases and J by 1 base, 10 bases remained unmatched. This CDR3 spans 17 amino acids.

The V call is TRBV7-9, the J call TRBJ2-7, with 11 nucleotides matching TRBD2. This CDR3 spans 19 amino acids. Germline V gene sequence: CDR1 SEHNR, CDR2 FQNEAQ (reference sequence). V trimming: 1 base; J trimming: 5 bases; junction bases outside the gene matches: 16. CDR3 protein: CASSLGVAGGPSTRDEQYF. DNA for the CDR3: TGTGCCAGCAGCTTAGGGGTAGCGGGAGGGCCCTCTACAAGAGACGAGCAGTACTTC.

This rearrangement joins TRBV11-2 to TRBJ1-1, with D hard to call. Germline CDR1 reads SGHAT; CDR2 reads FQNNGV. The length of the CDR3 is 14 residues. Trimming cost V 1 base and J 4 bases, with 10 bases left between them. CDR3 residues: CASSLGAPGTEAFF. The CDR3 DNA is TGTGCCAGCAGCTTAGGGGCCCCGGGCACTGAAGCTTTCTTT.

This chain uses TRBV6-5 with TRBJ1-1; TRBD1 aligns across 8 bases. The germline gives CDR1 MNHEY, CDR2 SVGAGI. The CDR3 contains 12 residues. V lost 8 bases to trimming and J lost 10 bases; unmatched junction nucleotides: 9. CDR3 sequence: CASRTGQGRAFF. The CDR3, as DNA: TGTGCCAGCCGAACTGGACAGGGAAGAGCTTTCTTT.

The chain has TRBV2 and TRBJ1-6; possible D gene TRBD1, 5 bases. CDR3 size: 14 residues. Trimming cost V 9 bases and J 8 bases, with 17 bases left between them. Germline-derived CDR1 and CDR2 are SNHLY and FYNNEI. CDR3 loop: CASTRGTRDSPLHF. The CDR3, as DNA: TGTGCCAGTACCCGAGGGACCAGGGATTCACCCCTCCACTTT.

The V and J genes are TRBV15 and TRBJ1-5; D is undetermined. Germline V gives CDR1 LNHNV, CDR2 YYDKDF (reference sequence). The CDR3 totals 12 residues. V lost 0 bases, J lost 6 bases, and 3 bases lay in between. CDR3 residues: CATSRDSQPQHF. In nucleotides, the CDR3 is TGTGCCACCAGCAGAGATTCTCAGCCCCAGCATTTT.

V is TRBV29-1 and J is TRBJ2-7, with 7 bases identical to TRBD1. CDR1 SQVTM and CDR2 ANQGSEA come from the germline V gene. The CDR3 runs to 13 residues. Losses at the gene ends were 7 bases for V and 2 bases for J; bases not matched to a gene: 8. The DNA of the CDR3 is TGCAGCGCCGCAGGACAGGCCCCCTACGAGCAGTACTTC. The encoded protein is CSAAGQAPYEQYF.

The J gene is TRBJ1-1, the V gene TRBV6-1; the D is unclear. The CDR3 totals 14 residues. Trimming removed 4 bases at V and 1 base at J, with 10 bases between. Looked up from germline, CDR1 is MNHNS and CDR2 is SASEGT. The CDR3 is CASSVSGPNTEAFF. In DNA form, the CDR3 reads TGTGCCAGCAGTGTATCGGGCCCGAACACTGAAGCTTTCTTT.

The rearrangement links TRBV6-4 to TRBJ2-1; no reliable D call. The CDR3 runs 13 residues. Trimming took off 4 bases at V and 7 bases at J, with 11 bases between the two ends. Germline values: CDR1 MRHNA, CDR2 SNTAGT. As DNA, the CDR3 is TGTGCCAGCAGTGCGTCAGCCGGGAATGAGCAGTTCTTC. Protein sequence: CASSASAGNEQFF.

The rearrangement joins TRBV29-1 to TRBJ1-3; perhaps TRBD1 as D (5 bases). This CDR3 is 15 amino acids long. Germline-derived CDR1 and CDR2 are SQVTM and ANQGSEA. Trimming pared 4 bases from V and 0 bases from J, leaving 13 bases between. The CDR3 is CSVGTGTDSGNTIYF. The CDR3 nucleotides read TGCAGCGTTGGGACCGGGACGGACTCTGGAAACACCATATATTTT.

This chain joins TRBV4-3 and TRBJ1-5; the match to TRBD1 covers 7 bases. CDR1 and CDR2 from the germline V gene are LGHNA and YSLEER. CDR3 length: 14 amino acids. Trimming cost V 2 bases and J 6 bases; bases outside gene matches: 4. The CDR3 sequence is CASSQTGAGQPQHF. Written as DNA, the CDR3 is TGCGCCAGCAGCCAAACAGGGGCCGGTCAGCCCCAGCATTTT.

This clone was picked up one time. The V call is TRBV9, the J call TRBJ2-5, with D perhaps TRBD1 or TRBD2 (5 bases each). The germline V and J ends were trimmed by 0 bases and 5 bases, with 14 bases remaining between them. Germline V gene data show CDR1 as SGDLS and CDR2 as YYNGEE. CDR3 length: 15 amino acids. The CDR3 DNA sequence: TGTGCCAGCAGCGTAGTGCCAGGGACCCGGGAGACCCAGTACTTC. Its protein is CASSVVPGTRETQYF.

The chain couples TRBV6-1 to TRBJ1-5; D unresolved. Trimming took 1 base from V and 6 from J, leaving 10 bases between them. Germline V gene sequence: CDR1 MNHNS, CDR2 SASEGT. The CDR3 is 14 residues long. CDR3 amino acids: CASSEGLGIQPQHF. CDR3 sequence (DNA): TGTGCCAGCAGTGAAGGGTTGGGTATTCAGCCCCAGCATTTT.

The chain links TRBV28 to TRBJ2-2; TRBD2 matches 12 bases. CDR3 length: 16 residues. With V trimmed by 4 bases and J by 2 bases, 2 bases remained unmatched. The germline CDR1 and CDR2 sequences are MDHEN and SYDVKM. The CDR3 sequence is CASSSSGRANTGELFF. As DNA, the CDR3 is TGTGCCAGCAGTTCTAGCGGGAGGGCCAACACCGGGGAGCTGTTTTTT.

This clone was detected a few times. The CDR3 here is CASSLESEQYF. DNA of the CDR3: TGTGCCAGCAGCTTGGAGTCCGAGCAGTACTTC. The chain is built from TRBV5-6 and TRBJ2-7; no clear D gene. Trimming cost V 0 bases and J 6 bases, with 4 bases left between them. The CDR3 totals 11 residues. CDR1 SGHDT and CDR2 YYEEEE come from the germline V gene.

CDR3 nucleotides: TGTGCCAGCAGCTCTGTTGGGACAGGGGGCTCCTACGAGCAGTACTTC. This gives the protein CASSSVGTGGSYEQYF. The chain couples TRBV28 to TRBJ2-7, with 11 nucleotides matching TRBD1. Per the germline V gene, CDR1 is MDHEN and CDR2 is SYDVKM. The V gene end was trimmed by 6 bases and the J gene end by 0 bases; junction bases not matched to a gene: 7. The CDR3 is 16 amino acids.

CDR3 DNA sequence: TGTGCCAGCAGTTCCTCCGGGACAGGGGCTGGCTACACCTTC. As protein: CASSSSGTGAGYTF. The rearrangement links TRBV6-6 to TRBJ1-2, with 10 bases matching TRBD1. The CDR3 runs 14 residues. Per the germline V gene, CDR1 is MNHNY and CDR2 is SVGAGI (reference sequence). V lost 4 bases, J lost 7 bases, and 6 bases stayed unmatched.

V usage is TRBV6-6 and J usage is TRBJ1-5; TRBD1 matches 7 bases. CDR1 is MNHNY and CDR2 is SVGAGI in the germline V gene (reference sequence). This CDR3 is 15 amino acids long. J gave up 1 base and V 6 bases, and 6 bases lay outside the gene matches. CDR3 DNA: TGTGCCAGCAGCCGTACAGGGGAAAGCAATCAGCCCCAGCATTTT. Protein sequence: CASSRTGESNQPQHF.

This chain joins TRBV7-2 and TRBJ2-1, with 9 bases fitting TRBD1. Germline V gene lookup returns CDR1 SGHTA and CDR2 FQGNSA. Trimming cost V 3 bases and J 1 base; bases outside gene matches: 1. This CDR3 region has 15 residues. CDR3 loop: CASSLTGGSYNEQFF. In DNA, the CDR3 is TGTGCCAGCAGCTTGACAGGGGGATCCTACAATGAGCAGTTCTTC.